Listed below are T cell receptor beta chains from one sample, sequenced in a study of blood T cell repertoires in COVID-19. Profiling relied on immunoSEQ multiplex PCR, and the TCRdb table lists in-frame clones only, not all of them. Altogether hundreds of thousands of clones are present, under 90% being singletons, with the ten largest covering approximately 12%. The sequenced sample consisted of peripheral blood. These TCRs come from a woman aged 30 to 39 with COVID-19, enrolled during active disease. Both conserved end residues are part of each CDR3.

V gene: TRBV5-1; J gene: TRBJ1-6; CDR3 length: 14; CDR3 protein: CASSRNRENSPLHF
V gene: TRBV4-1; J gene: TRBJ2-1; CDR3 length: 15; CDR3 protein: CASSQLAGDHNEQFF
V gene: TRBV30; J gene: TRBJ1-1; CDR3 length: 13; CDR3 protein: CAWRQAWMLGTFF
V gene: TRBV27; J gene: TRBJ1-2; CDR3 length: 11; CDR3 protein: CAIRQGSGYTF
V gene: TRBV5-4; J gene: TRBJ1-1; CDR3 length: 16; CDR3 protein: CASSLGQGARGTEAFF
V gene: TRBV5-6; J gene: TRBJ1-1; CDR3 length: 16; CDR3 protein: CASSAGGWWANTEAFF
V gene: TRBV5-4; J gene: TRBJ1-2; CDR3 length: 18; CDR3 protein: CASSLDGTVHLAHYGYTF
V gene: TRBV4-1; J gene: TRBJ2-1; CDR3 length: 16; CDR3 protein: CASSQVQRGGYNEQFF
V gene: TRBV5-1; J gene: TRBJ1-5; CDR3 length: 14; CDR3 protein: CASSLDRADQPQHF
V gene: TRBV19; J gene: TRBJ2-4; CDR3 length: 13; CDR3 protein: CASSLTGSNIQYF
V gene: TRBV2; J gene: TRBJ1-2; CDR3 length: 15; CDR3 protein: CASSSDRVGNYGYTF
V gene: TRBV7-9; J gene: TRBJ1-3; CDR3 length: 16; CDR3 protein: CASSFGPGGSGNTIYF
V gene: TRBV4-2; J gene: TRBJ2-5; CDR3 length: 11; CDR3 protein: CASSPGGTQYF
V gene: TRBV30; J gene: TRBJ1-1; CDR3 length: 12; CDR3 protein: CAWGSGDTEAFF
V gene: TRBV6-1; J gene: TRBJ1-5; CDR3 length: 15; CDR3 protein: CASRGGQGTDQPQHF
V gene: TRBV10-2; J gene: TRBJ2-5; CDR3 length: 15; CDR3 protein: CASSTSGGAVETQYF
V gene: TRBV7-6; J gene: TRBJ1-3; CDR3 length: 14; CDR3 protein: CASSLGQTGNTIYF
V gene: TRBV2; J gene: TRBJ1-2; CDR3 length: 10; CDR3 protein: CASIADGYTF
V gene: TRBV19; J gene: TRBJ1-5; CDR3 length: 16; CDR3 protein: CASSPLQGLGNQPQHF
V gene: TRBV20-1; J gene: TRBJ1-2; CDR3 length: 11; CDR3 protein: CSASDSSGYTF
V gene: TRBV19; J gene: TRBJ2-1; CDR3 length: 17; CDR3 protein: CASSRTGARTIYNEQFF
V gene: TRBV5-1; J gene: TRBJ1-4; CDR3 length: 14; CDR3 protein: CASSLTATNEKLFF
V gene: TRBV29-1; J gene: TRBJ1-1; CDR3 length: 12; CDR3 protein: CSAPSRGRGAFF
V gene: TRBV5-6; J gene: TRBJ2-3; CDR3 length: 17; CDR3 protein: CASSLITSGGVRDTQYF
V gene: TRBV5-1; J gene: TRBJ2-7; CDR3 length: 14; CDR3 protein: CASSDPGNRYEQYF
V gene: TRBV15; J gene: TRBJ2-3; CDR3 length: 20; CDR3 protein: CATSRDPGTLAGFSTDTQYF
V gene: TRBV6-1; J gene: TRBJ2-1; CDR3 length: 17; CDR3 protein: CASSEVWSGLAGGEQFF
V gene: TRBV19; J gene: TRBJ1-1; CDR3 length: 14; CDR3 protein: CASSGGRRNTEAFF